The clone carrying this TCR beta chain was found a few times. The entry originates in a study of blood T cell repertoires in COVID-19. The cohort comprised adults aged 18 to 89 years residing in some 24 US areas. In the authors' workflow: Estimation of nucleated cell counts relied on the amplification of reference gene primers. The table came from immunoSEQ multiplex PCR; TCRdb's copy has only in-frame clones and leaves some out. The D gene and trimming were derived from the DNA, and the V and J assignments and clone size from that table. The sample lists approximately 200,000 clones, around four fifths seen once, with approximately 10% in the top ten. The germline V gene has CDR1 LGHNA and CDR2 YNFKEQ. V was trimmed by 0 bases and J by 0 bases, leaving 14 bases between them. The CDR3 sequence is 17 residues long.

The gene calls are TRBV4-2 and TRBJ1-1; tentative D call: TRBD1 (5 bases). The sample taken for sequencing was PBMCs or T cells enriched from blood (not recorded which). This TCR came from a middle-aged man who had recovered from COVID-19. The CDR3 DNA sequence: TGTGCCAGCAGCCAAGATGGACGACAGTTCCTGAACACTGAAGCTTTCTTT. Amino acid sequence: CASSQDGRQFLNTEAFF.